This TCR beta chain emerged from a study of cytomegalovirus exposure and HLA in healthy donors (dated by TCRdb to the late 2010s). Regarding the study in general: In an earlier analysis of roughly 500 of the donors, approximately 300 Gb of sequence data and 90 million to 130 million unique TCR beta sequences from about 190 million T cells were reported. Around 320 gigabases of sequencing data and approximately 93 million unique TCR sequences were included in an early release covering under 650 HLA-typed donors. The genetic ancestry cluster associated with self-reported Caucasian donors included approximately 85% of the approximately 400 genotyped donors. The study aimed to test whether signatures of past pathogen exposure could be identified by cataloging public T cell receptors. The study used immunosequencing to profile the T cell repertoires of 670 or so subjects and linked those repertoires to cytomegalovirus serostatus. Besides the first cohort of 500 to 700 subjects, a separate validation cohort made up of around 120 different subjects was used. The study combined high-throughput TCR immunosequencing, statistical association of individual TCRs with disease status, and machine learning to predict cytomegalovirus infection status. A later analysis re-analyzed previously published TCR beta repertoires from about 600 donors and added high-resolution HLA genotyping to study TCR occurrence patterns. Rather than drawing on any new phenotypic data, the later analysis identified candidate immune exposures from TCR beta sequences and the way those sequences occurred across donors. To decide whether each TCR beta V gene segment behaved as functional or pseudogenic, an earlier analysis of approximately 600 of the donors relied on high-throughput TCR beta sequencing. Donor age, sex, ethnicity and CMV serostatus were compiled alongside the repertoire data. A later genetic analysis took genome-wide SNP genotypes for about 55% of the roughly 700 donors and used that subset as a discovery cohort. All discovery cohort repertoires had been generated on a single sequencing platform. HLA typing included class I and class II loci at four-digit resolution. Typing coverage varied by locus: roughly 629-630 donors for A, B, C, DRB1 and DQB1; around 560 for DQA1; more than 600 for DPA1; around 490 for DPB1. About 5 DR-DQ haplotypes were handled as single units for association and clustering, since linkage in the cohort was strong. Among about 400 genotyped donors of the cohort, an average of around 250,000 unique TCR beta nucleotide sequences was sequenced per donor, of which roughly 17% were non-productive.

From the cysteine through the phenylalanine, the CDR3 covers 14 amino acids. The only DNA kept is the CDR3, 42 bases in frame from the first base. CDR1 and CDR2, looked up from the germline V gene, are SGHTA and FQGTGA. V and J are trimmed by 6 bases and 1 base, and the gene matches miss 5 bases of the junction. A word on this clone: Its antigen is currently not known. It has no much larger one-base neighbor in the sample; base qualities were not kept.

Library preparation used the immunoSEQ multiplex PCR assay. The multiplex PCR relied on a mix of 60 forward primers for TCR Vbeta segments and 13 reverse primers for TCR Jbeta segments. The CDR3 region of rearranged TCR beta genes was amplified from genomic DNA with a multiplex PCR assay. On the Illumina HiSeq System, the amplified TCR beta libraries were sequenced as 87-base-pair reads. From the authors' description of their analysis: Across the 670 or so repertoires, a later analysis counted 80 million or so unique TCR beta chains, around 10 million of which were shared by at least two donors. A nearest-neighbor algorithm error-corrected the raw reads and collapsed the reads into unique sequences, merging closely related sequences to remove PCR and sequencing errors. V, D and J gene segments were assigned by aligning CDR3 sequences to IMGT reference sequences. For a sequence to be retained, at least a six-nucleotide match to both a V gene segment and a J gene segment was required. A rearrangement counted as productive if the CDR3 had no stop codons and remained in frame with V and J, and every other rearrangement counted as non-productive. Following IMGT convention, CDR3 was defined as the stretch from the second conserved V-encoded cysteine up to the conserved J-encoded phenylalanine. Sequences without an unambiguous match to a single V gene segment were excluded from the earlier analysis of several hundred of the donors. An earlier analysis of 587 of the donors called V segments functional above 56.7% productive rearrangements and segregating when the between-donor standard deviation exceeded 5%. To diagnose cytomegalovirus status from the catalog of TCR beta chain sequences, a statistical classification framework was built. A later analysis assigned V and J genes by comparing TCR nucleotide sequences with IMGT/GENE-DB human TR gene sequences. Using the TCRdist pipeline, a later analysis assigned CDR3 sequences along with most-parsimonious VDJ recombination scenarios. In a later analysis, each TCR beta chain was defined by its CDR3 amino acid sequence together with its V-gene family, and reads without a unique V-gene family were excluded. To address suspected cross-contamination and a sequencing artifact, a later analysis removed 450 to 700 highly shared, low-generation-probability nucleotide sequences. In a later analysis, a clonal expansion index for each public chain was calculated from normalized within-repertoire ranks of inferred template counts. Generation probabilities in a later analysis came from a VDJ recombination model fitted to out-of-frame rearrangements, and those results were checked against IGoR. A later analysis scored TCR-TCR, TCR-HLA and TCR-CMV co-occurrence with hypergeometric tests, applying a repertoire-size bias correction to TCR pairs. False discovery rates were estimated in a later analysis by permuting HLA or CMV assignments 20 times. A later analysis grouped co-occurring TCRs with DBSCAN, adding TCRdist sequence similarity when clustering within HLA-allele-positive subsets. Repertoires with fewer than 30,000 or more than 120,000 public chains, plus five repertoires with anomalous nucleotide sharing, were excluded from co-occurrence clustering. Sourced from immuneACCESS, this table was stored by TCRdb with only in-frame sequences that have V and J called. A share of the clones is absent; for the studies checked, an unresolved V gene accounts for under half, and the remainder has no known explanation. The DNA was the basis for D and trimming; V, J and clone size are from that table. The sample profile shows fewer than 250,000 clones; about four fifths of them were found once. The ten largest make up approximately 5% of the sample.

The full study reports these points: In an earlier analysis of about 600 of the donors, most TCR beta V segments appeared in productive rearrangements about 87% or about 30% of the time, broadly matching IMGT annotations. In a later analysis, 15,000 to 20,000 TCR beta sequences were associated with specific HLA alleles at a false discovery rate of 0.05. When HLA alleles, especially DR and DQ, strongly co-occurred, attributing TCR associations to individual alleles was difficult. Because HLA typing was missing for some donors at each locus, association tests included only the typed subset. Cytomegalovirus status was reported to be diagnosed by the classifier with high specificity and sensitivity in both the original and validation cohorts. A few of the identified cytomegalovirus-associated TCR beta chains were confirmed in vitro to be specific for cytomegalovirus antigens. According to the authors, the approach could potentially be generalized to other disease states and immunological phenotypes. In this cohort, only TCR beta chains were sequenced, and detectable features were limited by the absence of alpha or paired-chain data. Around 16 rarely observed V segments, including chromosome 9 orphons, were excluded from the earlier analysis of several hundred of the donors because counts were too low. In a later analysis, most CMV-associated TCR beta chains were found to appear HLA-restricted, with HLA associations seemingly driven largely by CMV exposure. According to a later genetic analysis, donors in an Asian-associated ancestry cluster had fewer N-insertions in productive TCRs than the approximately 610-donor mean. The sequencing pipeline was judged likely to have produced a cluster of highly shared sequence variants as a technical artifact. In a later analysis, HLA-associated TCR beta chains were found to be more clonally expanded and to have lower generation probabilities than equally common non-associated chains. Because the 87-base-pair reads could not distinguish some IMGT-functional V segments, including TRBV6-2 and TRBV6-3, those segments were excluded. The study listed 164 TCR beta chains as associated with cytomegalovirus. A later analysis reported that several top co-occurrence clusters appeared linked to parvovirus B19, influenza, CMV and Epstein-Barr virus. A further reported finding was that TCR beta sequences accurately predicted the HLA-A and HLA-B alleles for most subjects in the first cohort. According to a later analysis, TCR association rates differed among HLA loci, with DRB1 alleles showing the most associated TCRs and HLA-C alleles showing the fewest. Correlated functional status among segregating V segments might be attributable to linkage disequilibrium, but an unknown experimental factor could not be ruled out. Sequencing depth was assumed to be roughly uniform across donors in the presence/absence analyses, though that assumption may not hold. The only immune exposure information available for the cohort was CMV serostatus. While some public TCRs were present in many individuals, most TCR sequences turned up only very rarely across donors. In a later genetic analysis, a missense DCLRE1C variant was associated with V-gene and J-gene trimming of TCR beta chains, and the association was replicated in an independent cohort.

The cohort comprised several hundred healthy bone marrow donors. Cohort members were all nominally healthy when sampled, although unrecorded immune exposures were likely present. The donor tested CMV seropositive, placing the donor among the roughly 270 seropositive members of the cohort. A peripheral blood sample was collected from each donor, and TCR beta sequencing was performed on peripheral blood mononuclear cells. Genomic DNA extraction from the blood cell samples was performed with the Qiagen DNeasy Blood Extraction Kit. The chain couples TRBV7-3 to TRBJ1-1, with 7 bases in between that match TRBD1. The sample comprised PBMCs. This clonotype was obtained from a man aged 30-40 years in good health and CMV-seropositive. The DNA sequence is as follows: TGTGCCAGCAGATCCGGGACAGCGAACACTGAAGCTTTCTTT. Translated, this is CASRSGTANTEAFF.